What follows are 31 T cell receptor beta chains derived from one specimen sequenced in a study of T cells in Graves' hyperthyroidism and ophthalmopathy. TCR beta CDR3 regions were amplified from RNA transcripts. The HTBI set primed first-round TCR CDR3 RT-PCR. TCRdb reprocessed the multiplex PCR reads with MiXCR, giving one entry per CDR3 protein. The profile shows roughly 710,000 distinct CDR3 sequences, roughly 32% of them singletons. The sequenced material came from blood. The source is a woman between 40 and 55 years old with Graves' hyperthyroidism.

The table lists this clonotype with a few counts. The rearrangement joins TRBV9 to TRBJ1-5, with D uncertain. Trimming stripped 4 bases from V and 0 bases from J, with 11 bases between. The CDR3 sequence is 15 residues long. Germline assignment: CDR1 SGDLS and CDR2 YYNGEE. CDR3 amino acids: CASSRGRNSNQPQHF. The CDR3 coding sequence is TGTGCCAGCAGCCGCGGACGTAATAGCAATCAGCCCCAGCATTTT.

This clonotype was counted ten times or more. This chain joins TRBV15 and TRBJ1-1; D remains ambiguous. The CDR3 is made up of 13 amino acids. The V gene lost 5 bases and the J gene lost 0 bases, with 7 bases spanning the gap. Germline CDR1 reads LNHNV; CDR2 reads YYDKDF (reference sequence). The CDR3 DNA follows: TGTGCCACCAGCCGGACGATGAACACTGAAGCTTTCTTT. Translation: CATSRTMNTEAFF.

This sequence joins TRBV11-3 and TRBJ1-1; 8 nucleotides line up with TRBD1. This CDR3 has 17 amino acids. The V and J ends lost 5 bases and 1 base, in that order; junction bases with no gene match: 12. Per germline, CDR1 SGHNT and CDR2 YENEEA. The CDR3 sequence is CASSPIQGDRPNTEAFF. The CDR3, as DNA: TGTGCCAGCAGCCCGATTCAAGGGGACAGGCCGAACACTGAAGCTTTCTTT.

In its sample, this clonotype was seen many times. The CDR3 spells CASRKLAGALSSYEQYF. The CDR3 nucleotides are TGTGCCAGCAGGAAGTTAGCGGGGGCCTTAAGCTCCTACGAGCAGTACTTC. V usage is TRBV2 and J usage is TRBJ2-7, with 9 bases that match TRBD2. The CDR3 contains 17 residues. Germline V gene data show CDR1 as SNHLY and CDR2 as FYNNEI. J gave up 0 bases and V 6 bases, and 12 bases lay outside the gene matches. Complete variable domain (other parts from reference TRBV2 and TRBJ2-7): EPEVTQTPSHQVTQMGQEVILRCVPISNHLYFYWYRQILGQKVEFLVSFYNNEISEKSEIFDDQFSVERPDGSNFTLKIRSTKLEDSAMYFCASRKLAGALSSYEQYFGPGTRLTVT.

Note on this clonotype: This may be a read error, as it is one base from a much larger clone. It is likely a read error, because the conserved phenylalanine at the end of the CDR3 is missing. The chain links TRBV7-2 to TRBJ2-7, with 7 bases that match TRBD2. Germline CDR1 and CDR2: SGHTA and FQGNSA. The CDR3 extends over 13 amino acids. The V gene end was trimmed by 6 bases and the J gene end by 4 bases; junction bases not matched to a gene: 6. CDR3 protein: CASRGGRTYEQYL. DNA for the CDR3: TGTGCCAGCAGAGGCGGGAGAACTTACGAGCAGTACCTC.

This clonotype showed up many times. The V and J genes are TRBV25-1 and TRBJ2-5; D remains ambiguous. CDR1 and CDR2 from the germline V gene are MGHDK and SYGVNS. The CDR3 runs 14 residues. Trimming removed 0 bases from V and 2 bases from J, with 7 bases in between. The CDR3 here is CASSEYRPQETQYF. CDR3 in DNA: TGTGCCAGCAGTGAATATAGACCGCAAGAGACCCAGTACTTC.

In its sample, this clonotype was seen a few times. At one boundary the junction diverges from the germline segment, which might be a read error. This chain links TRBV5-1 with TRBJ1-1; TRBD1 might be the D (5 bases). This CDR3 comprises 15 residues. Germline V gene data show CDR1 as SGHRS and CDR2 as YFSETQ. The CDR3 protein is CASSSGGLGNTEAFF. In DNA form, the CDR3 reads TGTGCCAGCAGCTCGGGGGGGTTGGGAAACACTGAAGCTTTCTTT.

Many counts were recorded for this clonotype. The chain links TRBV12-3 or TRBV12-4 to TRBJ1-1; D gene uncertain. V lost 3 bases and J lost 0, with 11 bases in between. The CDR3 runs 15 residues. For the CDR3, the DNA is TGTGCCAGCAGTTTCCCAGGTTCAATGAACACTGAAGCTTTCTTT. Translating gives CASSFPGSMNTEAFF.

This chain uses TRBV7-3 with TRBJ2-1; tentative D call: TRBD2 (6 bases). Per the germline V gene, CDR1 is SGHTA and CDR2 is FQGTGA. The CDR3 length is 15 residues. V was trimmed by 2 bases and J by 8 bases, leaving 16 bases between them. The CDR3 is CASSLVGASVDEQFF. The CDR3, as DNA: TGTGCCAGCAGCTTAGTTGGGGCTAGCGTGGATGAGCAGTTCTTC. The whole variable domain, remainder taken from reference TRBV7-3 and TRBJ2-1, is GAGVSQTPSNKVTEKGKYVELRCDPISGHTALYWYRQSLGQGPEFLIYFQGTGAADDSGLPNDRFFAVRPEGSVSTLKIQRTERGDSAVYLCASSLVGASVDEQFFGPGTRLTVL.

This clonotype was seen a few times. The chain is built from TRBV20-1 and TRBJ2-7, with 14 bases fitting TRBD2. The CDR3 is 18 amino acids. Trimming cost V 2 bases and J 5 bases; bases outside gene matches: 14. The germline gives CDR1 DFQATT, CDR2 SNEGSKA (reference sequence). This CDR3 reads CSARTQGLAGALINEQYF. In DNA, the CDR3 is TGCAGTGCTAGAACTCAGGGACTAGCGGGGGCCCTAATCAACGAGCAGTACTTC.

In its sample, this clonotype was seen many times. CDR3: CASSSLSQKKLFF. CDR3 DNA: TGTGCCAGCAGTTCCCTGAGTCAGAAAAAACTGTTTTTT. The chain is built from TRBV6-5 and TRBJ1-4; D is uncertain. Germline assignment: CDR1 MNHEY and CDR2 SVGAGI. Trimming cost V 4 bases and J 9 bases, with 12 bases left between them. This CDR3 contains 13 residues.

The chain couples TRBV12-3 or TRBV12-4 to TRBJ2-7; 10 nucleotides line up with TRBD2. The length of the CDR3 is 15 residues. With 6 bases clipped from V and 4 bases from J, the junction kept 9 bases outside the gene matches. The CDR3 is CASSLSGGAGYEQYF. CDR3 nucleotides: TGTGCCAGCAGCTTAAGCGGGGGGGCCGGATACGAGCAGTACTTC.

The chain couples TRBV6-5 to TRBJ1-1, with D uncertain. Germline V lookup: CDR1 MNHEY, CDR2 SVGAGI. V was trimmed by 4 bases and J by 7 bases, leaving 13 bases between them. The CDR3 consists of 13 residues. The CDR3 region is CASSLDGLGEAFF. For the CDR3, the DNA is TGTGCCAGCAGTTTAGACGGACTCGGTGAAGCTTTCTTT.

This chain joins TRBV9 and TRBJ2-2, with 11 bases matching TRBD2. Trimming removed 3 bases from V and 4 bases from J; junction bases left unmatched: 5. Germline values: CDR1 SGDLS, CDR2 YYNGEE. The length of the CDR3 is 16 residues. The CDR3 region is CASSGGTSGLTGELFF. The DNA for the CDR3 is TGTGCCAGCAGCGGAGGGACTAGCGGCCTCACCGGGGAGCTGTTTTTT.

Concerning this clonotype itself: Since the CDR3 does not end with the conserved phenylalanine or tryptophan, this likely comes from a read error. V usage is TRBV20-1 and J usage is TRBJ1-1; the D gene is possibly TRBD1 (5 bases). In germline, CDR1 is DFQATT, CDR2 SNEGSKA (reference sequence). The CDR3 sequence is 11 residues long. The ends were cut back, 6 bases at V and 10 bases at J, with 15 bases in the middle. The CDR3 here is CSALDKGAAFL. The DNA for the CDR3 is TGCAGTGCCTTAGACAAAGGGGCAGCTTTCCTT.

This clonotype was detected ten times or more. The chain uses TRBV6-6 and TRBJ2-5; TRBD2 matches 7 bases. Germline V lookup: CDR1 MNHNY, CDR2 SVGAGI (reference sequence). This CDR3 is built from 17 residues. V was pared by 0 bases and J by 3 bases, with 10 bases of the junction left unmatched. The CDR3 loop reads CASSYSWSSGVKETQYF. The CDR3 bases are TGTGCCAGCAGTTACTCCTGGTCCAGCGGGGTTAAAGAGACCCAGTACTTC.

This clonotype was picked up a small number of times. This chain links TRBV5-6 with TRBJ1-1; D remains unclear. Germline CDR1 is SGHDT and CDR2 is YYEEEE. The CDR3 loop spans 14 amino acids. Between the trimmed V and J ends, which lost 2 bases and 6 bases, there was a span of 14 bases. CDR3 sequence (DNA): TGTGCCAGCAGCTTCGATCCGGGTTCCGCTGAAGCTTTCTTT. This encodes CASSFDPGSAEAFF. Supplemented by reference TRBV5-6 and TRBJ1-1, the full variable domain reads DAGVTQSPTHLIKTRGQQVTLRCSPKSGHDTVSWYQQALGQGPQFIFQYYEEEERQRGNFPDRFSGHQFPNYSSELNVNALLLGDSALYLCASSFDPGSAEAFFGQGTRLTVV.

On this clonotype itself: A read error is likely, as this CDR3 ends without the conserved phenylalanine or tryptophan. The V and J genes are TRBV12-3 or TRBV12-4 and TRBJ1-2, with D hard to call. V lost 4 bases, J lost 3 bases, and 6 bases lay in between. The CDR3 spans 12 residues. CDR3 protein: CASSYSDYGYTS. The CDR3 region has the DNA TGTGCCAGCAGTTATTCTGACTATGGCTACACCTCC.

The CDR3 DNA reads as TGTGCCAGCAGTTACCGAGGACAGGGAATTCAGCATTTT. Protein product: CASSYRGQGIQHF. V gene TRBV6-5 combines with J gene TRBJ1-5; 8 nucleotides agree with TRBD1. The V gene end was trimmed by 2 bases and the J gene end by 13 bases; junction bases not matched to a gene: 7. The CDR3 spans 13 residues. Per germline, CDR1 MNHEY and CDR2 SVGAGI.

This clonotype was seen a handful of times. A much bigger clone sits one base away, suggesting this may be a read error. The rearrangement links TRBV6-5 to TRBJ1-1, with D possibly being TRBD1 (6 bases). V dropped 6 bases and J dropped 4 bases, with 12 bases sitting between them. CDR3 length equals 13 residues. Germline CDR1 is MNHEY and CDR2 is SVGAGI. For the CDR3, the DNA is TGTGCCAGCAGCCAACAGGGTCCCACTGAAGCTTTCTTT. Encoded protein: CASSQQGPTEAFF.

J is TRBJ1-2 and V is TRBV10-3, with D uncertain. Germline assignment: CDR1 ENHRY and CDR2 SYGVKD. V dropped 6 bases and J dropped 6 bases, with 11 bases sitting between them. CDR3 length: 12 residues. As DNA, the CDR3 is TGTGCCATCAGAGCCGGACGGGATGGCTACACCTTC. It is translated as CAIRAGRDGYTF.

With respect to this clonotype: This may stem from a read error, because a much larger clone lies one nucleotide away. The CDR3 does not close with the conserved phenylalanine or tryptophan, likely indicating a read error. The chain couples TRBV5-6 to TRBJ1-1, with unresolved D. V was clipped by 2 bases and J by 4 bases, with 9 bases between them. Per the germline V gene, CDR1 is SGHDT and CDR2 is YYEEEE. CDR3 length equals 13 residues. In nucleotides, the CDR3 is TGTGCCAGCAGCTTCGGTCTGAGCACTGAAGCTTTCCTT. Its translation: CASSFGLSTEAFL.

This clonotype was recorded only once. The chain combines TRBV19 with TRBJ2-3, with 7 positions matching TRBD2. Trimming removed 1 base from V and 1 base from J; junction bases left unmatched: 2. This CDR3 is built from 15 residues. Germline V gene lookup returns CDR1 LNHDA and CDR2 SQIVND (reference sequence). The CDR3 sequence is CASSIGSGGTDTQYF. CDR3 in DNA: TGTGCCAGTAGTATAGGGAGCGGGGGCACAGATACGCAGTATTTT.

The chain recombines TRBV10-3 with TRBJ2-7; 12 bases are a match to TRBD1. The junction had 0 bases not matched to a gene; V was cut back by 4 bases and J by 5 bases. This CDR3 spans 13 amino acids. Looked up from germline, CDR1 is ENHRY and CDR2 is SYGVKD. CDR3 loop: CAISGDRGHEQYF. The CDR3 DNA follows: TGTGCCATCAGTGGGGACAGGGGGCACGAGCAGTACTTC.

The CDR3 loop reads CASYRERGTDTQYF. The CDR3 bases are TGTGCCAGTTACCGGGAGAGAGGGACAGATACGCAGTATTTT. The chain combines TRBV2 with TRBJ2-3, with D perhaps matching TRBD2 (6 bases). Germline V CDR1 and CDR2: SNHLY, FYNNEI. The CDR3 spans 14 residues. V lost 9 bases, J lost 3 bases, and 16 bases lay in between.

The rearrangement links TRBV9 to TRBJ2-1; unclear D gene. The germline V gene has CDR1 SGDLS and CDR2 YYNGEE. V was cut by 0 bases and J by 9 bases, with 13 bases left in between. The CDR3 spans 14 residues. The CDR3 bases are TGTGCCAGCAGCGTAGATCCGACCGTGAGTGAGCAGTTCTTC. This translates into CASSVDPTVSEQFF.

This clonotype was seen repeatedly, ten times or more. The chain recombines TRBV10-3 with TRBJ1-3; D possibly corresponds to TRBD1 (5 bases). The germline gives CDR1 ENHRY, CDR2 SYGVKD. The V gene lost 5 bases and the J gene lost 0 bases, with 17 bases spanning the gap. This CDR3 region has 17 residues. DNA for the CDR3: TGTGCCATCAGTTTTTCCGGGACCATTCCCTCTGGAAACACCATATATTTT. Its translation: CAISFSGTIPSGNTIYF.

This chain connects TRBV20-1 to TRBJ1-5, with D possibly matching TRBD1 (5 bases). This CDR3 has 16 amino acids. V was cut by 2 bases and J by 0 bases, with 14 bases left in between. The germline gives CDR1 DFQATT, CDR2 SNEGSKA (reference sequence). The CDR3 bases are TGCAGTGCTAGATACGGGGCACCCTATAGCAATCAGCCCCAGCATTTT. Its protein product is CSARYGAPYSNQPQHF.

The V gene is TRBV5-1, the J gene TRBJ2-5; D possibly corresponds to TRBD2 (5 bases). V gave up 7 bases and J gave up 10 bases, with 29 bases separating them. Looked up from germline, CDR1 is SGHRS and CDR2 is YFSETQ. CDR3 length: 16 amino acids. The chain's CDR3 is CASDRGPPGTQRGQYF. The CDR3 region has the DNA TGCGCCAGCGATAGAGGTCCCCCGGGAACCCAAAGAGGCCAGTACTTC. Variable domain in full (rest from reference TRBV5-1 and TRBJ2-5): KAGVTQTPRYLIKTRGQQVTLSCSPISGHRSVSWYQQTPGQGLQFLFEYFSETQRNKGNFPGRFSGRQFSNSRSEMNVSTLELGDSALYLCASDRGPPGTQRGQYFGPGTRLLVL.

This clonotype was detected many times. This chain connects TRBV7-2 to TRBJ1-5; perhaps TRBD1 as D (5 bases). CDR1 is SGHTA and CDR2 is FQGNSA in the germline V gene. The V and J ends lost 3 bases and 1 base respectively, with 10 bases between them. This CDR3 is built from 15 residues. Written as DNA, the CDR3 is TGTGCCAGCAGCTTGGGGGGGGTCAGCAATCAGCCCCAGCATTTT. Its translation is CASSLGGVSNQPQHF.

This clonotype was seen more than once but under ten times. One junction end does not reproduce the germline sequence, and a read error may be involved. The chain joins TRBV7-9 to TRBJ1-1, with 10 bases that match TRBD1. The germline gives CDR1 SEHNR, CDR2 FQNEAQ (reference sequence). The length of the CDR3 is 18 residues. DNA for the CDR3: TGCGCCAGCAGCCAGATCCGGGACAGGGGTCGGTCTGGGACTGAAGCTTTCTTT. Amino acid sequence: CASSQIRDRGRSGTEAFF.